This passage covers 8 T cell receptor beta chains from one sample sequenced in a study of PD-1 blockade in classical Hodgkin lymphoma. The time point here: cycle 4 day 1 (C4D1), after five to seven weeks of nivolumab. Each patient's relapse followed autologous stem cell transplantation, and brentuximab vedotin exposure varied. By magnetic negative selection, CD8+ T cells were isolated from the thawed PBMCs. TCRdb's copy holds only in-frame clones and misses some; the assay was immunoSEQ multiplex PCR. Of approximately 19,000 clones listed, approximately 90% are singletons. The source material was CD8+ T cells from blood, sampled before the fourth cycle of nivolumab. The receptors derive from a human donor with classical Hodgkin lymphoma.

This clone was observed once. The V call is TRBV5-4, the J call TRBJ2-4, with TRBD2 matching 9 bases. The V gene end was trimmed by 0 bases and the J gene end by 6 bases; junction bases not matched to a gene: 7. Per germline, CDR1 SGHNT and CDR2 YYREEE (reference sequence). The length of the CDR3 is 16 residues. The CDR3 region is CASSLDAGGPRNIQYF. CDR3 in DNA: TGTGCCAGCAGCTTGGATGCGGGAGGGCCGCGAAACATTCAGTACTTC.

CDR3 amino acids: CATIFRGTGNTEAFF. The DNA for the CDR3 is TGTGCCACCATCTTTCGCGGGACAGGGAACACTGAAGCTTTCTTT. The genes are TRBV6-5 and TRBJ1-1, with 8 bases matching TRBD1. The ends lost 10 bases at V and 1 base at J; junction bases unmatched: 11. The CDR3 totals 15 residues. The germline CDR1 and CDR2 sequences are MNHEY and SVGAGI.

The chain couples TRBV27 to TRBJ1-1, with TRBD1 matching over 10 bases. The CDR3 loop spans 16 amino acids. Germline CDR1 reads MNHEY; CDR2 reads SMNVEV (reference sequence). V was pared by 0 bases and J by 5 bases, with 6 bases of the junction left unmatched. This chain's CDR3 is CASSLSRTGGRTEAFF. The DNA of the CDR3 is TGTGCCAGCAGTTTATCGCGGACAGGGGGGAGGACTGAAGCTTTCTTT.

The chain has TRBV27 and TRBJ1-5; TRBD1 agrees at 10 bases. This CDR3 is built from 15 residues. Germline V gene lookup returns CDR1 MNHEY and CDR2 SMNVEV (reference sequence). V trimming: 2 bases; J trimming: 7 bases; junction bases outside the gene matches: 5. The CDR3 spells CASSLATGGSQPQHF. Here the CDR3 DNA reads TGTGCCAGCAGTTTAGCGACAGGGGGCAGCCAGCCCCAGCATTTT.

The chain has TRBV7-2 and TRBJ2-7, with a possible D match to TRBD1 (5 bases). Germline V gene sequence: CDR1 SGHTA, CDR2 FQGNSA. The CDR3 contains 18 residues. The germline V and J ends were trimmed by 4 bases and 5 bases, with 27 bases remaining between them. CDR3 in DNA: TGTGCCAGCAGCTCGTTACCCCAGCCCCTCGCAGGGAAACACGAGCAGTACTTC. This codes for CASSSLPQPLAGKHEQYF.

This clone was counted once. The chain employs TRBV6-5 and TRBJ1-1; TRBD1 aligns across 9 bases. V was clipped by 2 bases and J by 7 bases; unmatched bases: 8. The CDR3 runs 15 residues. The germline CDR1 and CDR2 sequences are MNHEY and SVGAGI. The CDR3 sequence: CASSYSGTGSLEAFF. In DNA form, the CDR3 reads TGTGCCAGCAGTTACAGCGGGACAGGGTCACTTGAAGCTTTCTTT.

The chain couples TRBV7-8 to TRBJ2-7; D may match TRBD1 or TRBD2 (7 bases each). CDR1 is SGHVS, CDR2 FQNEAQ, per germline. The CDR3 has 14 amino acids. Deletions cut 4 bases from V and 2 bases from J, with 12 bases between. CDR3 nucleotide sequence: TGTGCCAGCAGCTCAGGGGGGGTCACCTACGAGCAGTACTTC. Translated: CASSSGGVTYEQYF.

The chain employs TRBV4-2 and TRBJ2-3; 11 nucleotides agree with TRBD2. The length of the CDR3 is 20 residues. Germline CDR1 LGHNA, CDR2 YNFKEQ. V shed 1 base, J shed 2 bases, and the junction held 14 bases outside the gene matches. The CDR3 nucleotides are TGTGCCAGCAGCCAAGCCTCGACCAAACTAGCGGGGGTCATCACAGATACGCAGTATTTT. This codes for CASSQASTKLAGVITDTQYF.